The entry below describes one T cell receptor (beta chain). Using immunoSEQ multiplex PCR, the repertoire was profiled, and TCRdb retains in-frame clones only, with some absent. The sample consists of 360,000 or so clones, 85% to 90% of them appearing once. This record comes from a study of blood T cell repertoires in COVID-19. After removal of 6 bases from V and 3 bases from J, the junction contained 5 bases not matched to a gene. This CDR3 has 14 residues. From germline, CDR1 is SNHLY and CDR2 FYNNEI. V usage is TRBV2 and J usage is TRBJ1-1, with 9 bases lining up with TRBD1. This TCR derives from a man in his late teens or twenties with active or convalescent COVID-19. The sample taken for sequencing was peripheral blood. CDR3 in amino acids: CASSLQGADTEAFF. The CDR3 DNA reads TGTGCCAGCAGCTTACAGGGGGCCGACACTGAAGCTTTCTTT.